The following is a T cell receptor beta chain sequence with its context. These data are taken from a study of OX40 agonist ivuxolimab in advanced cancers. Study overall: With ivuxolimab, an agonistic anti-OX40 (CD134) antibody, patients were treated.

Germline lookup yields CDR1 SGHRS and CDR2 YFSETQ. The CDR3 runs to 15 residues. V was trimmed by 1 base and J by 0 bases, leaving 10 bases between them. Using immunoSEQ multiplex PCR, the repertoire was profiled, and TCRdb retains in-frame clones only, with some absent. The repertoire consists of just under 85,000 clones, with 65% to 85% occurring once and the leading ten covering approximately 7.4%. The V and J genes are TRBV5-1 and TRBJ1-1; D is possibly TRBD1 (5 bases). The sequenced sample was CD4+ or CD8+ T cells sorted from blood, obtained in a trial of the OX40 agonist ivuxolimab. The clonotype originates from an adult with an advanced solid tumor such as melanoma, head and neck, liver or kidney cancer. As DNA, the CDR3 is TGCGCCAGCAGCTTGTTAGGGGATATGAACACTGAAGCTTTCTTT. Translated, it gives CASSLLGDMNTEAFF.